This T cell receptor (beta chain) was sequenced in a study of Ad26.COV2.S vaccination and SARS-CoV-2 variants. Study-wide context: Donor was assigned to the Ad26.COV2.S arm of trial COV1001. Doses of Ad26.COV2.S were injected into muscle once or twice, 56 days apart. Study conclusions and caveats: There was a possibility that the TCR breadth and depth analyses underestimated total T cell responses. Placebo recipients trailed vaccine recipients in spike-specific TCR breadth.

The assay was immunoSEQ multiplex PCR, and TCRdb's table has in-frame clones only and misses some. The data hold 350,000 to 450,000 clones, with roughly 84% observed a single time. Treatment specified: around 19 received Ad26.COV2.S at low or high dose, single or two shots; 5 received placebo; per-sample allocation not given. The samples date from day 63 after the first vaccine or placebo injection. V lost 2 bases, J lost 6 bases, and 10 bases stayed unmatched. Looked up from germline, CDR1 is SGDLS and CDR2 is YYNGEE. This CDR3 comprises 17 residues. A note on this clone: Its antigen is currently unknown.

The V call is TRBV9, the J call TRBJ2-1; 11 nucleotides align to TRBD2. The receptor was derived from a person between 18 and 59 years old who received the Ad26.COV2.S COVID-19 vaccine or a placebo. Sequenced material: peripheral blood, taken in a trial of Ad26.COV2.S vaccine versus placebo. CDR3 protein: CASSVVAGGALGNEQFF. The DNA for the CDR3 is TGTGCCAGCAGCGTCGTAGCGGGGGGGGCCCTAGGCAATGAGCAGTTCTTC.